The T cell receptor beta chain under discussion was sequenced for a study of vaccination and CD4 T cells after COVID-19. On this clonotype itself: The antigen remains undetermined.

The length of the CDR3 is 15 residues. CDR1 and CDR2 from the germline V gene are LNHDA and SQIVND (reference sequence). The V and J ends lost 2 bases and 3 bases respectively, with 8 bases between them. Treatment: 10-day PBMC culture with coronavirus spike peptide pools or control peptides (ViraFEST assay). The Oncomine TCR Beta short-read assay generated sequence data from the DNA of cultured CD4+ T cells. TCRdb fed the PCR reads into MiXCR, producing one record per CDR3 protein. The sample has more than 15,000 distinct CDR3 sequences; approximately 47% are singletons. Sequencing was performed on CD4+ T cells from blood, cultured in vitro, taken before SARS-CoV-2 vaccination. The receptor's source is a human donor who received a COVID-19 vaccine. The V and J genes are TRBV19 and TRBJ2-6; D not certain. The CDR3 nucleotides read TGTGCCAGTAGTATAAATGGTTATGGGGCCAACGTCCTGACTTTC. It specifies CASSINGYGANVLTF.